This T cell receptor beta chain derives from a study of blood T cell repertoires in COVID-19. Using immunoSEQ multiplex PCR, the repertoire was profiled, and TCRdb retains in-frame clones only, with some absent. Among around 58,000 clones, approximately 85% were seen once, and the ten largest hold 15% to 20%. The V gene's germline CDR1 is SGHRS and CDR2 YFSETQ. V lost 4 bases and J lost 0, with 12 bases in between. The CDR3 contains 15 residues. This TCR was recovered from a human donor in a cohort sampled during active COVID-19. The rearrangement uses TRBV5-1 and TRBJ2-3; the D gene is possibly TRBD1 (6 bases). Input material: peripheral blood. The CDR3 here is CASSQQGASTDTQYF. The CDR3 DNA reads TGCGCCAGCAGCCAACAGGGTGCTAGCACAGATACGCAGTATTTT. Full variable domain (remainder filled in from reference TRBV5-1 and TRBJ2-3): KAGVTQTPRYLIKTRGQQVTLSCSPISGHRSVSWYQQTPGQGLQFLFEYFSETQRNKGNFPGRFSGRQFSNSRSEMNVSTLELGDSALYLCASSQQGASTDTQYFGPGTRLTVL.